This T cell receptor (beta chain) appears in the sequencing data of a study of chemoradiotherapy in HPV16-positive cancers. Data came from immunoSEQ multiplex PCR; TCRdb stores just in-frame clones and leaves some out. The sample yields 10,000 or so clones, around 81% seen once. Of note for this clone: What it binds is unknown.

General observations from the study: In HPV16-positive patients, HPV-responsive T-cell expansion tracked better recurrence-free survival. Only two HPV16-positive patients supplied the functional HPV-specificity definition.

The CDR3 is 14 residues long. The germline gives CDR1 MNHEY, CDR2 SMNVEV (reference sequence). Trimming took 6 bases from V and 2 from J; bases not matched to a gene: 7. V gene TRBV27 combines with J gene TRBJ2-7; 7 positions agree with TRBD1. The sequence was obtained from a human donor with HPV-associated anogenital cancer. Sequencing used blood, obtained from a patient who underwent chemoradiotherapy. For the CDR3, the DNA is TGTGCCAGCAGCCGTCGACAGGGCCCCTACGAGCAGTACTTC. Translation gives CASSRRQGPYEQYF.